This T cell receptor beta chain came from a study of Graves' ophthalmopathy and Graves' hyperthyroidism. This clonotype was detected ten times or more. TCR beta CDR3 regions were amplified from RNA transcripts. RT-PCR was first run with HTBI primers, then multiplex PCR in a second round. TCRdb reprocessed the multiplex PCR reads with MiXCR, giving one entry per CDR3 protein. Among 900,000 to 1,200,000 distinct CDR3 sequences listed, roughly 35% were seen once. The receptor comes from an adult man with Graves' hyperthyroidism. The sample taken for sequencing was peripheral blood or thyroid tissue (not recorded which).

The DNA for the CDR3 is TGTGCCAGTAGTATACGACAGGGGCACTCACCCCTCCACTTT. It yields the protein CASSIRQGHSPLHF. The chain links TRBV19 to TRBJ1-6, with TRBD1 matching over 8 bases. Germline trimming cut 2 bases from V and 10 bases from J; bases unmatched to any gene: 4. The CDR3 has 14 residues. The germline V gene has CDR1 LNHDA and CDR2 SQIVND (reference sequence).